This T cell receptor (beta chain) was found in a study of T cell responses to AZD1222 COVID-19 vaccine. Study information: Second-dose timings of about 4 or about 12 weeks were pooled.

As concerns this clone: Its target is unknown.

Produced via immunoSEQ multiplex PCR; TCRdb's table is partial and in-frame only. The sample comprises about 180,000 clones, just over 85% of which are singletons, and 0.49% rests with the top ten. Per the germline V gene, CDR1 is MNHEY and CDR2 is SVGAGI. The V end lost 4 bases, the J end lost 2 bases, and 9 bases lay between the germline ends. The CDR3 loop spans 13 amino acids. General observations from the study: Only a handful of AZD1222 recipients, more than five in all, had baseline seropositivity. Donor demographics were predominantly white British with a female majority; clonal diversity may be underestimated. A reported finding is that nearly half of spike-specific TCRs target unmutated variant regions.

The sequence was obtained from an adult in good health. This sequence joins TRBV6-5 and TRBJ2-7; a possible D gene is TRBD2 (5 bases). This sample comprised peripheral blood, obtained on day 0 of AZD1222 vaccination. CDR3 sequence reads: CASSLRVAYEQYF. The CDR3 DNA sequence: TGTGCCAGCAGTTTGCGGGTAGCCTACGAGCAGTACTTC.